Below are 2 T cell receptor beta chains sequenced from a single sample in a study of T-cell reconstitution after alpha-beta-depleted transplantation in children. Unique molecular identifiers tagged the TCRbeta library. Via MiXCR, TCRdb re-called the PCR reads, giving one row per CDR3 protein. The sample lists 550,000 to 800,000 distinct CDR3 sequences, around 13% occurring once. The source was PBMCs, collected before TCRalphabeta/CD19-depleted stem cell transplant. Receptors were obtained from a girl aged 2-9 years with congenital amegakaryocytic thrombocytopenia, due to receive a stem cell transplant.

This clonotype was picked up many times. The genes are TRBV20-1 and TRBJ2-7; a weak D match, TRBD1 (5 bases). CDR1 and CDR2 (germline): DFQATT, SNEGSKA (reference sequence). The CDR3 is 13 amino acids. With 3 bases removed from V and 2 bases from J, the gap between germline ends came to 11 bases. The CDR3 DNA follows: TGCAGTGCTAGTCTACCAGGGACCTACGAGCAGTACTTC. Translating it yields CSASLPGTYEQYF.

This clonotype was picked up a small number of times. V is TRBV18 and J is TRBJ2-3; D remains unclear. CDR1 KGHSH and CDR2 LQKENI come from the germline V gene. The V end lost 3 bases, the J end lost 0 bases, and 10 bases lay between the germline ends. This CDR3 is built from 15 residues. In nucleotides, the CDR3 is TGTGCCAGCTCACCCGACGTTACTAGCACAGATACGCAGTATTTT. Protein: CASSPDVTSTDTQYF.